This TCR beta chain is from a study of T cells in Graves' hyperthyroidism and ophthalmopathy. Regarding this clonotype: Its specificity is unknown.

Trimming cost V 0 bases and J 0 bases, with 3 bases left between them. The CDR3 contains 14 residues. The investigators amplified TCR beta CDR3 regions from RNA transcripts. HTBI primers were the set used in a first-round RT-PCR of the TCR CDR3. TCRdb used MiXCR to reprocess the multiplex PCR reads, holding one entry per CDR3 protein. Of over 250,000 distinct CDR3 sequences listed, approximately 26% are singletons. The study, taken as a whole, reports: Before onset, ophthalmopathy was predicted by the model a median around 6 months earlier. Blood also carried most thyroid clonotypes expanded above 0.001.

Disease duration under 2 months; hyperthyroidism patients were aged 18 to 65. Sample: blood. The clonotype originates from a man aged 35-49 years with Graves' hyperthyroidism that later progressed to Graves' ophthalmopathy. The V call is TRBV12-3 or TRBV12-4, the J call TRBJ1-5; D gene ambiguous. The CDR3 loop is CASSLALSNQPQHF. Written as DNA, the CDR3 is TGTGCCAGCAGTTTAGCGCTTAGCAATCAGCCCCAGCATTTT.